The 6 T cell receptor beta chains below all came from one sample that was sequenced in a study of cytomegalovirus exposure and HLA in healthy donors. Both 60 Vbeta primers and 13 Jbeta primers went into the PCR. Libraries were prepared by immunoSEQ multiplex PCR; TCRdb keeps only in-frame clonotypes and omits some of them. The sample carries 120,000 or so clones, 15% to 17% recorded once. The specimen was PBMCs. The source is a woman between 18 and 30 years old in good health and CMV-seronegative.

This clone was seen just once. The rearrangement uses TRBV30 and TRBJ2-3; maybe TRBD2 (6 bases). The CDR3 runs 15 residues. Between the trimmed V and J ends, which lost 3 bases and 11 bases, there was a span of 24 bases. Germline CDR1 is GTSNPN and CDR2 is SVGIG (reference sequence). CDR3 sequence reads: CAWSGTQARAGKQYF. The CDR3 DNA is TGTGCCTGGAGCGGGACTCAGGCCCGGGCCGGTAAGCAGTATTTT. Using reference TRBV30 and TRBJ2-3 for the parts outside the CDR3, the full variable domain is SQTIHQWPATLVQPVGSPLSLECTVEGTSNPNLYWYRQAAGRGLQLLFYSVGIGQISSEVPQNLSASRPQDRQFILSSKKLLLSDSGFYLCAWSGTQARAGKQYFGPGTRLTVL.

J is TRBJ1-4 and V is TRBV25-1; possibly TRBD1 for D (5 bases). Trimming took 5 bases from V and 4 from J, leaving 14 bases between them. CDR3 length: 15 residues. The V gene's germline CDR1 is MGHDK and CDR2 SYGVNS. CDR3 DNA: TGTGCCAGCAGTCTGCCAGGAGGGGATAATGAAAAACTGTTTTTT. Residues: CASSLPGGDNEKLFF. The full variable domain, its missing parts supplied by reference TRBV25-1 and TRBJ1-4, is EADIYQTPRYLVIGTGKKITLECSQTMGHDKMYWYQQDPGMELHLIHYSYGVNSTEKGDLSSESTVSRIRTEHFPLTLESARPSHTSQYLCASSLPGGDNEKLFFGSGTQLSVL.

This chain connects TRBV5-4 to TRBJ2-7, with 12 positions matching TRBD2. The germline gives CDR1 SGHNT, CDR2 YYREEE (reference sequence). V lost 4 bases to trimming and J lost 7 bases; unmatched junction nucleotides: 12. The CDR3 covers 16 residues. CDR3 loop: CASSTSLAGGPREQYF. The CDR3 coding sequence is TGTGCCAGCAGCACCTCTCTAGCGGGGGGGCCTCGGGAGCAGTACTTC.

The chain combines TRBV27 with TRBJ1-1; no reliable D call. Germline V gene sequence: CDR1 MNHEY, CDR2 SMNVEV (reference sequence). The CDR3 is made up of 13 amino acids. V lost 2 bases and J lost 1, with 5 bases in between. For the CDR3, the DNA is TGTGCCAGCAGTTTACTAGGGAACACTGAAGCTTTCTTT. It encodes CASSLLGNTEAFF.

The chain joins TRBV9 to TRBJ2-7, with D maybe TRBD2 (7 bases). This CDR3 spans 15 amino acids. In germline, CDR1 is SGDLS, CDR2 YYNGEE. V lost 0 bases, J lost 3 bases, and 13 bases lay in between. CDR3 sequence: CASSVGGGALYEQYF. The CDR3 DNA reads TGTGCCAGCAGCGTAGGAGGGGGGGCCCTCTACGAGCAGTACTTC. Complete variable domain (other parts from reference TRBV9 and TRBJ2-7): DSGVTQTPKHLITATGQRVTLRCSPRSGDLSVYWYQQSLDQGLQFLIQYYNGEERAKGNILERFSAQQFPDLHSELNLSSLELGDSALYFCASSVGGGALYEQYFGPGTRLTVT.

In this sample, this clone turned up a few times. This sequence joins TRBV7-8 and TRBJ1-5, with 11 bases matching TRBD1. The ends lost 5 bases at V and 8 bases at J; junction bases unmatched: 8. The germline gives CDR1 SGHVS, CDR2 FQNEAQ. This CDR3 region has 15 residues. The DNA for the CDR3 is TGTGCCAGCAGCAGAGGGACAGGGGGAATCGAGCCCCAGCATTTT. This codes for CASSRGTGGIEPQHF.